Listed below are T cell receptor beta chains from one sample, sequenced in a study of blood T cell repertoires in COVID-19. Some clones are missing from TCRdb's copy, which holds only in-frame ones; the method was immunoSEQ multiplex PCR. The sample includes some 250,000 clones, 80% to 90% of them seen just once. Sequenced input: PBMCs or T cells enriched from blood (not recorded which). The origin of the receptors is a woman in her forties or fifties who had recovered from COVID-19. Each CDR3 is given with its conserved first and last residue.

J: TRBJ2-1
V: TRBV19
CDR3: CASSIYPAGDEQFF

J: TRBJ2-1
V: TRBV7-9
CDR3: CASSLAGGNEQFF

J: TRBJ1-5
V: TRBV5-4
CDR3: CASSLMGGNQPQHF

J: TRBJ1-2
V: TRBV27
CDR3: CASSLWGPGEGVYYGYTF

J: TRBJ2-1
V: TRBV10-3
CDR3: CAISDGGLANEQFF

J: TRBJ1-5
V: TRBV2
CDR3: CASREAGTGGIGPQHF

J: TRBJ2-2
V: TRBV27
CDR3: CASTLAGGVFGELFF

J: TRBJ2-5
V: TRBV5-4
CDR3: CASSSGFQETQYF

J: TRBJ2-3
V: TRBV24-1
CDR3: CAIGQDGDTQYF

J: TRBJ2-1
V: TRBV5-1
CDR3: CASSLRAGVMSNEQFF

J: TRBJ1-3
V: TRBV15
CDR3: CATSRGQGVGNTIYF

J: TRBJ1-2
V: TRBV5-1
CDR3: CASSKFLGDYGYTF

J: TRBJ1-6
V: TRBV5-1
CDR3: CASSTGLTNSPLHF

J: TRBJ2-5
V: TRBV24-1
CDR3: CATSDSGLAGGGEETQYF

J: TRBJ1-6
V: TRBV14
CDR3: CASSPTGYNSPLHF

J: TRBJ2-4
V: TRBV5-1
CDR3: CASSLEGSGVQYF

J: TRBJ2-5
V: TRBV20-1
CDR3: CSATQETQYF

J: TRBJ2-7
V: TRBV19
CDR3: CASSIASGMSSYEQYF

J: TRBJ2-1
V: TRBV5-1
CDR3: CASSPMTKVEQFF

J: TRBJ2-1
V: TRBV5-6
CDR3: CASSQTSSEQFF

J: TRBJ2-2
V: TRBV5-1
CDR3: CASSYGTVVGELFF

J: TRBJ2-7
V: TRBV12-5
CDR3: CASGLVGASEQYF

J: TRBJ1-5
V: TRBV28
CDR3: CASSLYLPQDQPQHF

J: TRBJ2-1
V: TRBV11-2
CDR3: CASSLGLLNEQFF

J: TRBJ2-7
V: TRBV28
CDR3: CASSLSRTVREQYF

J: TRBJ2-1
V: TRBV7-2
CDR3: CASLRATNLAGSGYNEQFF

J: TRBJ1-6
V: TRBV27
CDR3: CASSIGQGFVNSPLHF

J: TRBJ2-7
V: TRBV9
CDR3: CASSGPIPGQGASSSYEQYF

J: TRBJ2-7
V: TRBV19
CDR3: CASSIVSPAGEQYF

J: TRBJ1-1
V: TRBV14
CDR3: CASSQDPGGLGEAFF

J: TRBJ2-7
V: TRBV28
CDR3: CASRPGTGASYEQYF

J: TRBJ1-3
V: TRBV4-1
CDR3: CASSFDRGRNTIYF

J: TRBJ1-3
V: TRBV7-8
CDR3: CASSPAPSSGNTIYF

J: TRBJ1-1
V: TRBV2
CDR3: CASSGTANTEAFF

J: TRBJ1-2
V: TRBV30
CDR3: CAWSHSITPRYTF

J: TRBJ1-4
V: TRBV7-8
CDR3: CASSFMAGEKLFF

J: TRBJ2-1
V: TRBV9
CDR3: CASSVSFNEQFF

J: TRBJ2-7
V: TRBV28
CDR3: CASSPPDRDYEQYF

J: TRBJ2-7
V: TRBV5-8
CDR3: CASSKRTGTYEQYF

J: TRBJ2-5
V: TRBV24-1
CDR3: CATSDIKGETQYF

J: TRBJ1-5
V: TRBV19
CDR3: CASSIADNSNQPQHF

J: TRBJ1-6
V: TRBV10-3
CDR3: CAISEGQGNSPLHF

J: TRBJ2-5
V: TRBV6-5
CDR3: CASSYTGGPGETQYF

J: TRBJ1-6
V: TRBV9
CDR3: CASSFTGDNSPLHF

J: TRBJ2-2
V: TRBV28
CDR3: CASSLPQGRTGELFF

J: TRBJ2-7
V: TRBV7-9
CDR3: CASSPPDRAYEQYF

J: TRBJ2-7
V: TRBV2
CDR3: CASRSRVTTYEQYF

J: TRBJ2-2
V: TRBV11-2
CDR3: CASSPAQRLSTGELFF

J: TRBJ2-5
V: TRBV13
CDR3: CASSSGLVETQYF

J: TRBJ2-7
V: TRBV6-2/TRBV6-3
CDR3: CASSYPVSGGAYEQYF

J: TRBJ2-1
V: TRBV4-2
CDR3: CASSQGTSGRWNNEQFF

J: TRBJ2-4
V: TRBV2
CDR3: CASSIPGGKNIQYF